This TCR beta chain was identified in a study of blood T cell repertoires in COVID-19. Whole-study context: COVID-19 samples from acute and convalescent phases originated in the United States, Italy and Spain. The cDNA or gDNA used as material had been derived from T cells, B-cell-depleted T cells, or PBMCs.

Authors' methods: Estimation of nucleated cell counts was performed using reference gene primer amplification. Profiling relied on immunoSEQ multiplex PCR, and the TCRdb table lists in-frame clones only, not all of them. V and J calls and clone size are given by that table; D and trimming were obtained from the DNA. The table lists some 15,000 clones, about 90% of them singletons, with 4% to 5.5% in the top ten. Germline V lookup: CDR1 MDHEN, CDR2 SYDVKM. Between the trimmed V and J ends, which lost 2 bases and 6 bases, there was a span of 25 bases. The CDR3 length is 18 residues. The sample was peripheral blood. The receptor's source is a man in his fifties or sixties with active COVID-19. J is TRBJ2-5 and V is TRBV28; perhaps TRBD2 as D (6 bases). CDR3 sequence: CASSLRVGLELGGKTQYF. In DNA, the CDR3 is TGTGCCAGCAGTTTAAGGGTCGGGCTCGAGCTGGGAGGAAAGACCCAGTACTTC.